This T cell receptor (beta chain) comes out of a study of T cells in Graves' hyperthyroidism and ophthalmopathy. Findings of the study overall: Most thyroid-expanded clonotypes above 0.001 were also found in blood.

Amplification targeted TCR beta CDR3 regions from RNA transcripts. Initially, a first-round RT-PCR of the TCR CDR3 employed the HTBI primer set. One entry per CDR3 protein, called by TCRdb with MiXCR from the multiplex PCR reads. Of a few hundred thousand distinct CDR3 sequences in the sample, less than 25% were seen once. Fresh peripheral blood, approximately 9.1 ml, was the source of the PBMCs. Of note for this clonotype: The antigen remains undetermined.

Trimming removed 5 bases from V and 5 bases from J, with 13 bases in between. The CDR3 is made up of 14 amino acids. CDR1 and CDR2 from the germline V gene are LNHDA and SQIVND (reference sequence). The sample consisted of blood. The chain carries TRBV19 and TRBJ1-5, with TRBD1 as a possible D gene (5 bases). The origin of this receptor is a man aged 18 to 35 with Graves' hyperthyroidism. In nucleotides, the CDR3 is TGTGCCAGTAGTCCTGGGGCAGGGTATCAGCCCCAGCATTTT. Protein sequence: CASSPGAGYQPQHF.